This T cell receptor (beta chain) was profiled in a study of blood T cells in healthy people across ages. Germline values: CDR1 LGHNA, CDR2 YNFKEQ. Trimming stripped 0 bases from V and 13 bases from J, with 12 bases between. The CDR3 is made up of 13 amino acids. This clonotype was seen only a few times. Its matching antigen is unknown. PCR was performed a second time for about 6 to 11 cycles using a sample-barcoded 5' primer and a J-beta primer mix. Every cDNA was tagged by a template-switch adaptor with 12 random nucleotides. Each CDR3 protein gets one entry after TCRdb re-called the 5' RACE reads with MiXCR. Here the sample spans more than 650,000 distinct CDR3 sequences, 53% being singletons. Study-level findings and limits: Roughly linearly, TCR beta diversity per million T cells fell as age increased.

This TCR came from a man older than 75 in good health. The sequenced sample was blood. The V and J genes are TRBV4-2 and TRBJ1-4; no definite D call. CDR3 nucleotide sequence: TGTGCCAGCAGCCAAGAGGAAGGACGAGGACTGTTTTTT. It is translated as CASSQEEGRGLFF.